This TCR beta chain is drawn from a study of PD-L1 blockade in urothelial cancer. About the study: The patients first took atezolizumab in about 2014, receiving 1,200 mg intravenously every 3 weeks. Blood samples had a median of 141,255 T cells, roughly 76,000 unique TCRs, and clonality roughly 0.088. Each participant's history included 0 to 3 prior chemotherapy regimens.

Disease in patients was locally advanced or metastatic urothelial carcinoma. Method: immunoSEQ multiplex PCR; TCRdb's copy keeps in-frame clones and lacks some. This sample has more than 50,000 clones, with almost 85% found just once. The CDR3 totals 14 residues. The V gene lost 3 bases and the J gene lost 1 base, with 9 bases spanning the gap. Germline values: CDR1 SNHLY, CDR2 FYNNEI. The sequence came from a man in his 70s with urothelial cancer. V gene TRBV2 combines with J gene TRBJ1-1, with D perhaps matching TRBD1 (5 bases). Source: PBMCs, taken around atezolizumab (anti-PD-L1) treatment. This CDR3 is CASSEDTENTEAFF. CDR3 bases: TGTGCCAGCAGTGAGGACACGGAGAACACTGAAGCTTTCTTT.